A selection of T cell receptor beta chains follows, all from one sample in a study of blood T cells in healthy people across ages. Each CDR3 protein gets one entry after TCRdb re-called the 5' RACE reads with MiXCR. The sample lists about 780,000 distinct CDR3 sequences; more than 35% were seen once. Sequenced material: blood. Receptors were obtained from a man older than 75 in good health. Both conserved end residues are part of each CDR3. D genes are given only for firm matches. A row's size may be missing; if present it is once, few, many or a size class.

V gene	clone size	CDR3 length	D gene	J gene	CDR3 DNA	CDR3 protein
TRBV10-3	few	13	NA	TRBJ2-1	TGTGCCATCAGTGAATTACCCGGGGATGAGCAGTTCTTC	CAISELPGDEQFF
TRBV29-1	few	13	NA	TRBJ1-5	TGCAGCGTTTCCGGCGGCTACAATCAGCCCCAGCATTTT	CSVSGGYNQPQHF
TRBV14	NA	17	TRBD1	TRBJ2-1	TGTGCCAGCAGCCAAGTCGGGACAGGGGATATTTACAATGAGCAGTTCTTC	CASSQVGTGDIYNEQFF
TRBV19	NA	13	NA	TRBJ2-5	TGTGCCAGTAGTATGGTAACAGAAGAGACCCAGTACTTC	CASSMVTEETQYF
TRBV11-2	NA	12	NA	TRBJ2-1	TGTGCCAGCAGCTTAGATCGGAGCGGGCCGTTCTTC	CASSLDRSGPFF
TRBV11-3	NA	16	TRBD2	TRBJ2-1	TGTGCCAGCAGCTCACGAGCGGGAGCAGAATACAATGAGCAGTTCTTC	CASSSRAGAEYNEQFF
TRBV10-3	NA	13	NA	TRBJ2-3	TGTGCCATCGGACCACTCGGCACAGATACGCAGTATTTT	CAIGPLGTDTQYF
TRBV19	few	15	NA	TRBJ1-5	TGTGCCAGTAGTATGGGCAGAGATAGCAATCAGCCCCAGCATTTT	CASSMGRDSNQPQHF
TRBV27	NA	15	TRBD2	TRBJ2-7	TGTGCCAGCTGCCAACTAGCGGGAGGGTACAATGAGCAGTACTTC	CASCQLAGGYNEQYF
TRBV7-8	few	14	NA	TRBJ2-7	TGTGCCAGCAGCTTAGCCGACTACCAATACGAGCAGTACTTC	CASSLADYQYEQYF
TRBV7-8	NA	16	TRBD1	TRBJ2-1	TGTGCCAGCAGCCCCTTAGGACAGGGTCCGAGGAATGAGCAGTTCTTC	CASSPLGQGPRNEQFF
TRBV19	NA	15	NA	TRBJ1-5	TGTGCCAGTAGTACGGTGGACGGGAGAAATCAGCCCCAGCATTTT	CASSTVDGRNQPQHF
TRBV2	few	16	NA	TRBJ1-4	TGTGCCAGCAGTTTCTTCGGACCCAGAGCTAATGAAAAACTGTTTTTT	CASSFFGPRANEKLFF
TRBV28	NA	14	NA	TRBJ2-5	TGTGCCAGCGCCGACAACTCACTCCGGGAGACCCAGTACTTC	CASADNSLRETQYF
TRBV3-1	NA	15	NA	TRBJ2-7	TGTGCCAGCAGCCAAGATCCCCGGGTTGAGGGCGAGCAGTACTTC	CASSQDPRVEGEQYF
TRBV7-2	NA	14	NA	TRBJ2-7	TGTGCCAGCAGTCTTATACCCGGAACCTACGAGCAGTACTTC	CASSLIPGTYEQYF
TRBV29-1	NA	11	NA	TRBJ2-7	TGCAGCGTTTTTGGGACCTACGAGCAGTACTTC	CSVFGTYEQYF
TRBV10-3	once	14	NA	TRBJ1-4	TGTGCCATCAGTCCAGGGCAGACTAATGAAAAACTGTTTTTT	CAISPGQTNEKLFF
TRBV5-1	few	14	NA	TRBJ2-5	TGCGCCAGCAGCCCCGCCGGCAGACAAGAGACCCAGTACTTC	CASSPAGRQETQYF
TRBV28	NA	17	NA	TRBJ1-3	TGTGCCAGCAGTGCCCTTCTCCTCGACCTCTCTGGAAACACCATATATTTT	CASSALLLDLSGNTIYF
TRBV3-1	few	15	NA	TRBJ2-6	TGTGCCAGCAGCCTACAGTTCTCTGGGGCCAACGTCCTGACTTTC	CASSLQFSGANVLTF
TRBV3-1	once	14	TRBD1	TRBJ2-7	TGTGCCAGCAGCCCTCCGACAGGGATATTCGAGCAGTACTTC	CASSPPTGIFEQYF